The 2 T cell receptor beta chains reported below all come from one sample, sequenced in a study of T cell responses to AZD1222 COVID-19 vaccine. Clones were sequenced by immunoSEQ multiplex PCR, and TCRdb holds only the in-frame ones, with some missing. The repertoire holds more than 150,000 clones, with nearly 95% as singletons. This specimen was peripheral blood, taken 28 days after the second AZD1222 dose. The origin of the receptors is an adult who received the AZD1222 COVID-19 vaccine.

This clone was counted a single time. This chain joins TRBV6-5 and TRBJ2-7; 9 bases align to TRBD1. Germline V gene lookup returns CDR1 MNHEY and CDR2 SVGAGI. This CDR3 contains 15 residues. Unmatched junction bases numbered 4, after V lost 0 bases and J lost 4 bases. The CDR3 sequence is CASSYSDRGFYEQYF. The CDR3 region has the DNA TGTGCCAGCAGTTACTCGGACAGGGGTTTTTACGAGCAGTACTTC.

The rearrangement joins TRBV18 to TRBJ1-2, with a possible D match to TRBD1 (5 bases). Trimming pared 2 bases from V and 8 bases from J, leaving 27 bases between. The length of the CDR3 is 18 residues. The germline V gene encodes CDR1 KGHSH and CDR2 LQKENI. The CDR3 loop reads CASSPREEGTFLSEGYTF. In DNA, the CDR3 is TGTGCCAGCTCACCAAGGGAGGAGGGGACCTTCCTATCGGAGGGCTACACCTTC.